This TCR beta chain was profiled in a study of CD8 T cells in Susac syndrome. The multiple sclerosis controls were treatment-naive patients with relapsing-remitting disease that was stable or active. The CDR3 is 14 residues long. Between the trimmed V and J ends, which lost 5 bases and 0 bases, there was a span of 11 bases. Germline CDR1 is MNHEY and CDR2 is SVGEGT. With random hexamers, about 0.45 to 1 ug RNA was reverse transcribed. TCR beta CDR3 was amplified by immunoSEQ covering 54 Vbeta and 13 Jbeta. TCRdb re-derived calls from the immunoSEQ multiplex PCR reads in MiXCR, one entry per CDR3 protein. This table has about 440,000 distinct CDR3 sequences, roughly 85% appearing once.

Material: CD8+ T cells from PBMCs. This TCR came from a human donor with multiple sclerosis. The rearrangement joins TRBV6-2 or TRBV6-3 to TRBJ2-7; tentatively, D is TRBD2 (6 bases). The CDR3 here is CASSQDGSSYEQYF. In DNA form, the CDR3 reads TGTGCCAGCAGTCAGGACGGGAGCTCCTACGAGCAGTACTTC.